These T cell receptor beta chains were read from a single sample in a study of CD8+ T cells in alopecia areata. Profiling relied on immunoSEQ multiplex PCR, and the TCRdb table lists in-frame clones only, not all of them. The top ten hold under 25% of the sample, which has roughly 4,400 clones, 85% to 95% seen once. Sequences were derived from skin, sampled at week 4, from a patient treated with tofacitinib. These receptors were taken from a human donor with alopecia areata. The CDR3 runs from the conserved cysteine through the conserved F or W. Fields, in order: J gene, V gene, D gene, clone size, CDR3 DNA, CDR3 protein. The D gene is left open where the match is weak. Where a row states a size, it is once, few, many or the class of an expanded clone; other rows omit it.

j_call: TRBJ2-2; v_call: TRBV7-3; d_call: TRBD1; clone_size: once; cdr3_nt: TGTGCCAGCAGCTTTACAGGGGTTGGGGCCGGGGAGCTGTTTTTT; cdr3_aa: CASSFTGVGAGELFF
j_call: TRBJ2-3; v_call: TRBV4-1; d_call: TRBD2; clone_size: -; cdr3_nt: TGCGCCAGCAGTCTAGGGACTAGCGGGGGGTGGGATACGCAGTATTTT; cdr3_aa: CASSLGTSGGWDTQYF
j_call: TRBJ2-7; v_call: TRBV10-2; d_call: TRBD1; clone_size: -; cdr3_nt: TGCGCCAGCAGGAGACAGGGTACGGGCTACGAGCAGTACTTC; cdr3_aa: CASRRQGTGYEQYF
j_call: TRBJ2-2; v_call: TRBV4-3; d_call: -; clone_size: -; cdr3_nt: TGCGCCAGCAGCCACCTTAACCACGGACAGTCATCCACCGGGGAGCTGTTTTTT; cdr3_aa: CASSHLNHGQSSTGELFF
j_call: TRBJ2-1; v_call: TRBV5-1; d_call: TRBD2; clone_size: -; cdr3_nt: TGCGCCAGCAGCTTCCGGACCAGTACTAGCGGGGAGCAGTTCTTC; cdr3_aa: CASSFRTSTSGEQFF
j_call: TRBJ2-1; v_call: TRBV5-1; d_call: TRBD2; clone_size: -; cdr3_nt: TGCGCCAGCAGCTTGGAATGGCGGGGGGGCCGGTCGGATGAGCAGTTCTTC; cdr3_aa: CASSLEWRGGRSDEQFF
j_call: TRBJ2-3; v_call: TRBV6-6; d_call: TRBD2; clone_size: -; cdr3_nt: TGTGCCAGCAGTCTAGCGGGGGGGCGCGCAGATACGCAGTATTTT; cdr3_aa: CASSLAGGRADTQYF
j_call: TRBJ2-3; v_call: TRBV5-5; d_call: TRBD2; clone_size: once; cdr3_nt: TGTGCCAGCAGCGTTGGACTAGCGAGCACAGATACGCAGTATTTT; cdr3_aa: CASSVGLASTDTQYF
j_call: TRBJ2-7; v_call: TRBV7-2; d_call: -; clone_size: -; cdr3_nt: TGTGCCAGCAGCGGCACGGTCGGGAGTGAGCAGTACTTC; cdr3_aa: CASSGTVGSEQYF
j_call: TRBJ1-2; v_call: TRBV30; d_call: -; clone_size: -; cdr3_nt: TGTGCCTGGAGTGACACAGAGGGGTATGGCTACACCTTC; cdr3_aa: CAWSDTEGYGYTF
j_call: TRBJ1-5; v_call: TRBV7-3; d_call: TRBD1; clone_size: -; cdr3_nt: TGTGCCAGCAGCCTACCGACAGGGAGAAACAATCAGCCCCAGCATTTT; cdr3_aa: CASSLPTGRNNQPQHF
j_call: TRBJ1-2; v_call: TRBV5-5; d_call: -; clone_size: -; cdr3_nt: TGTGCCAGCAGCTTGGACAGACGATATGGCTACACCTTC; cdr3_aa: CASSLDRRYGYTF
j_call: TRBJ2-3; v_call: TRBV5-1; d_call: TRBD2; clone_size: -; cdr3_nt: TGCGCCAGCAGCGTTGGGACTAGCGGCAACACAGATACGCAGTATTTT; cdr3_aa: CASSVGTSGNTDTQYF
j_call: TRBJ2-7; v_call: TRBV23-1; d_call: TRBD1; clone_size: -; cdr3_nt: TGCGCCAGCAGTCAGGACCCCTGGGACAGTGCCTACGAGCAGTACTTC; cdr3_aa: CASSQDPWDSAYEQYF
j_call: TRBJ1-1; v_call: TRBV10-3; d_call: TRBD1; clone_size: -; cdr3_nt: TGTGCCATCAGTATTGACAGGGTTGAAGCTTTCTTT; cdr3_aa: CAISIDRVEAFF
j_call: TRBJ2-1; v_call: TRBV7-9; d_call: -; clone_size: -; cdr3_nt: TGTGCCAGCACCACAGGTGCCAATGAGCAGTTCTTC; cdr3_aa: CASTTGANEQFF
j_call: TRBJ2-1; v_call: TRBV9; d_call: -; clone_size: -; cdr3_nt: TGTGCCAGCAGCGTAGGGGTTGCAAATGAGCAGTTCTTC; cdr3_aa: CASSVGVANEQFF
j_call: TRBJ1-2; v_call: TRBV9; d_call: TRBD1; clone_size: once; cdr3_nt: TGTGCCAGCAGCCAAGGACAGGGCCGTAACTATGGCTACACCTTC; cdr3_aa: CASSQGQGRNYGYTF
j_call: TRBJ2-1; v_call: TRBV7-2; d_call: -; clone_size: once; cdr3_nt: TGTGCCAGCAGCTTAAATCCGGGGGGCCTGAGTAATGAGCAGTTCTTC; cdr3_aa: CASSLNPGGLSNEQFF
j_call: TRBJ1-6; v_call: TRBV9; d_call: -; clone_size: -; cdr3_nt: TGTGCCAGCAGCGTAGGAGTGGTGACACCCCTCCACTTT; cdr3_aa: CASSVGVVTPLHF
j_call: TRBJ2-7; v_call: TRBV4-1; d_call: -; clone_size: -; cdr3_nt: TGCGCCAGCAGCCAAGTTTGGGCCGGGGAGTACGAGCAGTACTTC; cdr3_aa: CASSQVWAGEYEQYF
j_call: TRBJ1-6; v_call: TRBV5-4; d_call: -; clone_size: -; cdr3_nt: TGTGCCAGCAGCATGACAGATAATTCACCCCTCCACTTT; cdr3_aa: CASSMTDNSPLHF
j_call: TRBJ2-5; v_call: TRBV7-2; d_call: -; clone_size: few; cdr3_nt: TGTGCCAGCAGCTTATATCAAGAGACCCAGTACTTC; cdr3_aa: CASSLYQETQYF
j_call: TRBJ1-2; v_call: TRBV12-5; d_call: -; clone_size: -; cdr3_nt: TGTGCTAGTGCCCCTCTTTGGAGGGAGTATGGCTACACCTTC; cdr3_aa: CASAPLWREYGYTF
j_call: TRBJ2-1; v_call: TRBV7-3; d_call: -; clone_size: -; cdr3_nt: TGTGCCAGCGGGTCTGGGGTCAACAATGAGCAGTTCTTC; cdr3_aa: CASGSGVNNEQFF
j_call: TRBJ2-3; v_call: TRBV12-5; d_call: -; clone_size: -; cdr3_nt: TGTGCTAGTGGTTTAGCGCTTTCCTTCACAGATACGCAGTATTTT; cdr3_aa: CASGLALSFTDTQYF
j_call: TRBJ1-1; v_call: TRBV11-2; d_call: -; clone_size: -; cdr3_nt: TGTGCCAGCAGCTTAACGCCGGCTTTGAACACTGAAGCTTTCTTT; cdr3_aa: CASSLTPALNTEAFF
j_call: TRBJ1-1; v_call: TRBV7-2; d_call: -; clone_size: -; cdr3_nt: TGTGCCAGCAGCTTAGCTGCAGGGCGTAACACTGAAGCTTTCTTT; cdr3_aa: CASSLAAGRNTEAFF
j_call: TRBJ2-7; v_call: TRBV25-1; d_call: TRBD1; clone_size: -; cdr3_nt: TGTGCCAGCAAGGGGACAGGACCGGGCGAGCAGTACTTC; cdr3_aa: CASKGTGPGEQYF
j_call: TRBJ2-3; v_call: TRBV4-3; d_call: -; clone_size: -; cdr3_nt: TGCGCCAGCAGCCAAGAACCGGGGGGCACAGATACGCAGTATTTT; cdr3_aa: CASSQEPGGTDTQYF
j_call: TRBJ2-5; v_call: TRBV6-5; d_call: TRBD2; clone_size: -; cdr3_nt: TGTGCCAGCAGTTACACTAGCGGGCGGAACCAAGAGACCCAGTACTTC; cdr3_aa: CASSYTSGRNQETQYF
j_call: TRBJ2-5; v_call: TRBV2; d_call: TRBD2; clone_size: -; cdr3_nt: TGTGCCAGCAGCCGACTAGCGGGGGTCGGGGAGACCCAGTACTTC; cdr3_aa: CASSRLAGVGETQYF
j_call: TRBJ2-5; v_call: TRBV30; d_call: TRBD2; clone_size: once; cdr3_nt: TGTGCCTGGCATAGGGGACTAGCGGGGAATATTGGGGAGACCCAGTACTTC; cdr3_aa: CAWHRGLAGNIGETQYF
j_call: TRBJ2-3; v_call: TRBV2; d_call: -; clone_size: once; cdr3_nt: TGTGCCAGCAGCCTACAGGGATCGCTTACTGATAGCACAGATACGCAGTATTTT; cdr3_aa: CASSLQGSLTDSTDTQYF
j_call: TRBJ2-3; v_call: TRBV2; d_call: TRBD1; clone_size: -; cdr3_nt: TGTGCCAGCAGGCCCCCCGGGACAGGAGGCACAGATACGCAGTATTTT; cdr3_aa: CASRPPGTGGTDTQYF
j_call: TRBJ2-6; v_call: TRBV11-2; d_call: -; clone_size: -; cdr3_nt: TGTGCCAGCAGCTTAGGTGACCTGCTGGCCAACGTCCTGACTTTC; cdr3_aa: CASSLGDLLANVLTF
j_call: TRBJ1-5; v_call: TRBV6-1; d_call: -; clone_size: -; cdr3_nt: TGTGCCAGCAGCGAAGCGCTCAAGTTATCGCCCCAGCATTTT; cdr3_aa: CASSEALKLSPQHF
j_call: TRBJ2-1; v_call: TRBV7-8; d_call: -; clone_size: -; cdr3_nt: TGTGCCAGCAGCTTAGTCGGCAGGAATGAGCAGTTCTTC; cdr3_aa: CASSLVGRNEQFF
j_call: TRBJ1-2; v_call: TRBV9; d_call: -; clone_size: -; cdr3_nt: TGTGCCAGCAGCGAGGCCTTTGGGCTCGGCTACACCTTC; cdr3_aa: CASSEAFGLGYTF
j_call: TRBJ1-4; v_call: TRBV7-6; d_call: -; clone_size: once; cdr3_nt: TGTGCCAGCAGCGCCCAGGAACAGGAAAAACTGTTTTTT; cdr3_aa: CASSAQEQEKLFF
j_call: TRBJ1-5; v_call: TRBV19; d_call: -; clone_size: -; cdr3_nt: TGTGCCAGTAGTTCCGGGACAAAAAGGTCCCAGCCCCAGCATTTT; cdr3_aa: CASSSGTKRSQPQHF
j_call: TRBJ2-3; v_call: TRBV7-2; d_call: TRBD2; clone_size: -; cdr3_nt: TGTGCCAGCAGCCCGGGGGGGGCAGATACGCAGTATTTT; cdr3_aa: CASSPGGADTQYF
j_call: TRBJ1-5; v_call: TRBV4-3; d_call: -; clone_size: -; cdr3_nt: TGCGCCAGCCTCTCGGGGTACCGCAGCAATCAGCCCCAGCATTTT; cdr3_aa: CASLSGYRSNQPQHF
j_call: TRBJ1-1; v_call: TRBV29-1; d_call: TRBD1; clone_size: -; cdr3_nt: TGCAGCGTTGAAATACAGGGGGCTAGAACTGAAGCTTTCTTT; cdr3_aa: CSVEIQGARTEAFF
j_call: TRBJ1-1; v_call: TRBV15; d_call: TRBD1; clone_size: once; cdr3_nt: TGTGCCACCAGCAGAGAAAGGGACAGGAACACTGAAGCTTTCTTT; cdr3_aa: CATSRERDRNTEAFF
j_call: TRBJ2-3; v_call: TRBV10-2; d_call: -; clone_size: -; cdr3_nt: TGCGCCAGCAGTGAGCAGTTTCATACGCAGTATTTT; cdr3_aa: CASSEQFHTQYF
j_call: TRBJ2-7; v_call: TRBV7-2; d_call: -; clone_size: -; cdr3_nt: TGTGCCAGCAGCTTAGCGTCAGGATTGGGCGAGCAGTACTTC; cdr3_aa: CASSLASGLGEQYF
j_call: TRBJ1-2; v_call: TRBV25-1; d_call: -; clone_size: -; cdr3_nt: TGTGCCAGCAGCCCAACGGGGGAGGGGACCCGTTATGGCTACACCTTC; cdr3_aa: CASSPTGEGTRYGYTF
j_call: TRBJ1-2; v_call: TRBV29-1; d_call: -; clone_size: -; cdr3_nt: TGCAGCGTTGTGAAAGAAATAGGGGACGACTATGGCTACACCTTC; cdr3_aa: CSVVKEIGDDYGYTF
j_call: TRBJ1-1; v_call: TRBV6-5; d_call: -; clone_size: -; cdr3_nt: TGTGCCAGCAGTTACAGAGGAACCGGTGCTTTCTTT; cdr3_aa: CASSYRGTGAFF
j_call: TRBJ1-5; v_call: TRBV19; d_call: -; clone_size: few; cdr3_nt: TGTGCCAGTAGTATAGGGGGAGGGAGCAATCAGCCCCAGCATTTT; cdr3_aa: CASSIGGGSNQPQHF
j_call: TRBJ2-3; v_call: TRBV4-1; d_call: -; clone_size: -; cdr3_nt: TGCGCCAGCAGCCCGGGGGGCCTGACAGATACGCAGTATTTT; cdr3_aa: CASSPGGLTDTQYF
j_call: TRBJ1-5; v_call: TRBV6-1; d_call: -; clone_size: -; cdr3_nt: TGTGCCAGCAGTCGCGACAGTACTGCGGGGACCCAGCATTTT; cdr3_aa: CASSRDSTAGTQHF
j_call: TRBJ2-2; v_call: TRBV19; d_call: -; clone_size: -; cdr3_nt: TGTGCCAGTAGTATAGGGTCGCAGGGCTCCCCCGGGGAGCTGTTTTTT; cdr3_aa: CASSIGSQGSPGELFF